The next 23 T cell receptor beta chains were all read from a single sample in a study of spatial heterogeneity in lung cancer. The time point here: sample taken at primary tumor resection. Without sorting, whole RNA was sequenced from tumor, nontumor lung or frozen PBMC. TCRdb reanalysed the 5' RACE reads using MiXCR and keeps one entry per CDR3 protein. The sample includes 7,200 or so distinct CDR3 sequences, nearly 4% of them seen just once. Sequencing was performed on normal lung tissue next to the tumor, taken at surgery. The origin of the receptors is a female donor with early-stage non-small cell lung cancer.

This clonotype was detected many times. This beta chain is off target for a library built for alpha chains, so its abundance means little. The chain links TRBV20-1 to TRBJ2-1; 8 bases match TRBD2. V shed 4 bases, J shed 6 bases, and the junction held 11 bases outside the gene matches. Germline CDR1 is DFQATT and CDR2 is SNEGSKA (reference sequence). The CDR3 totals 15 residues. The CDR3 reads CSATKAGAVGNEQFF. The CDR3 nucleotides are TGCAGTGCTACTAAAGCGGGGGCCGTGGGCAATGAGCAGTTCTTC.

This clonotype is medium-sized within its sample. This beta chain is off target for a library built for alpha chains, so its abundance means little. The J gene is TRBJ2-3, the V gene TRBV5-1, with D uncertain. CDR3 length equals 11 residues. Germline values: CDR1 SGHRS, CDR2 YFSETQ. Trimming pared 7 bases from V and 5 bases from J, leaving 8 bases between. The CDR3 sequence: CASALGDTQYF. The CDR3 DNA is TGCGCCAGCGCTTTAGGAGATACGCAGTATTTT.

This clonotype was detected ten times or more. Since the library was made to target alpha chains, this beta chain is a stray read and its abundance is not meaningful. The V and J genes are TRBV6-1 and TRBJ2-3; a weak D match, TRBD2 (6 bases). Germline V gene data show CDR1 as MNHNS and CDR2 as SASEGT. The CDR3 contains 14 residues. V was shortened by 7 bases and J by 2 bases, with 13 bases between the two germline ends. CDR3 sequence: CASKIAEATDTQYF. In DNA, the CDR3 is TGTGCCAGCAAAATAGCGGAGGCCACAGATACGCAGTATTTT.

This clonotype has at least ten counts. This beta chain is a stray read from a library made for alpha chains; its abundance is not meaningful. This chain uses TRBV5-1 with TRBJ1-1, with no clear D. Germline V gene sequence: CDR1 SGHRS, CDR2 YFSETQ. The CDR3 extends over 13 amino acids. With 0 bases removed from V and 8 bases from J, the gap between germline ends came to 11 bases. The CDR3 region has the DNA TGCGCCAGCAGCTTGGGGGCCGGGCTGGAAGCTTTCTTT. Translating gives CASSLGAGLEAFF.

This clonotype is labeled as medium-sized. This beta chain turned up in a library designed for alpha chains; as an off-target read, its abundance says little. J is TRBJ1-5 and V is TRBV7-2; a weak D match, TRBD1 (6 bases). CDR1 and CDR2 from the germline V gene are SGHTA and FQGNSA. V was trimmed by 0 bases and J by 3 bases, leaving 12 bases between them. The CDR3 runs 16 residues. This CDR3 reads CASSLALRTDNQPQHF. CDR3 coding DNA: TGTGCCAGCAGCTTAGCGCTTCGGACAGACAATCAGCCCCAGCATTTT.

This clonotype was observed a few times. Being off target in a library aimed at alpha chains, this beta chain has a size of little meaning. V and J are TRBV30 and TRBJ1-1, with 11 positions matching TRBD1. This CDR3 region has 15 residues. Germline V CDR1 and CDR2: GTSNPN, SVGIG (reference sequence). V trimming: 5 bases; J trimming: 0 bases; junction bases outside the gene matches: 5. In DNA form, the CDR3 reads TGTGCCTGGCGCCGGGACAGGGGGGTGAACACTGAAGCTTTCTTT. This codes for CAWRRDRGVNTEAFF.

This clonotype was recorded at least ten times. This beta chain slipped into a library made for alpha chains as a stray read, so its size is not meaningful. V is TRBV19 and J is TRBJ1-2; D is perhaps TRBD1 (5 bases). Between the trimmed V and J ends, which lost 3 bases and 7 bases, there was a span of 12 bases. Germline CDR1 and CDR2: LNHDA and SQIVND (reference sequence). There are 13 residues in the CDR3. CDR3 nucleotides: TGTGCCAGTAGTATTCGTCTCGGGGGTGGCTACACCTTC. Translated: CASSIRLGGGYTF.

This clonotype was detected ten times or more. This beta chain is an off-target read within a library intended for alpha chains, so its frequency means little. The chain employs TRBV27 and TRBJ2-3; the match to TRBD1 covers 7 bases. The CDR3 totals 15 residues. Trimming cost V 3 bases and J 0 bases; bases outside gene matches: 3. Germline lookup yields CDR1 MNHEY and CDR2 SMNVEV (reference sequence). The CDR3 region is CASSFGTASTDTQYF. The CDR3 DNA reads TGTGCCAGCAGTTTCGGGACAGCGAGCACAGATACGCAGTATTTT.

This clonotype was counted at least ten times. This beta chain is a stray read from a library made for alpha chains; its abundance is not meaningful. This chain uses TRBV7-8 with TRBJ2-1; TRBD2 is a possible D gene (6 bases). Per germline, CDR1 SGHVS and CDR2 FQNEAQ. The CDR3 spans 16 residues. The V end was cut by 0 bases, the J end by 10 bases, with 19 bases between. The CDR3 reads CASSLATPGLRGEQFF. The CDR3 DNA reads TGTGCCAGCAGCTTAGCCACCCCGGGTCTTCGGGGGGAGCAGTTCTTC. Using reference TRBV7-8 and TRBJ2-1 for the parts outside the CDR3, the full variable domain is GAGVSQSPRYKVAKRGQDVALRCDPISGHVSLFWYQQALGQGPEFLTYFQNEAQLDKSGLPSDRFFAERPEGSVSTLKIQRTQQEDSAVYLCASSLATPGLRGEQFFGPGTRLTVL.

Judged by abundance, this clonotype is medium-sized (0.01 to 0.1%). In a library made to pick up alpha chains, this beta chain is a stray read with a size that means little. This chain's CDR3 is CASRDLGQGVRTTYEQYF. CDR3 coding DNA: TGTGCCAGCAGAGACCTGGGACAGGGGGTAAGGACAACCTACGAGCAGTACTTC. The V call is TRBV5-8, the J call TRBJ2-7, with 11 bases aligning to TRBD1. V shed 5 bases, J shed 2 bases, and the junction held 15 bases outside the gene matches. The CDR3 totals 18 residues. Germline V lookup: CDR1 SGHTS, CDR2 YDEGEE.

This clonotype is medium-sized within its sample. The library was designed around alpha chains, so this beta chain is a stray read whose abundance carries little weight. The CDR3 is CASRLTSGTGGGAEAFF. CDR3 in DNA: TGTGCCAGCAGACTAACCAGCGGGACAGGAGGGGGGGCTGAAGCTTTCTTT. The rearrangement uses TRBV6-4 and TRBJ1-1, with 8 positions matching TRBD1. The CDR3 extends over 17 amino acids. In germline, CDR1 is MRHNA, CDR2 SNTAGT. Trimming cost V 6 bases and J 6 bases; bases outside gene matches: 18.

There are many counts of this clonotype. This beta chain represents an off-target read in a library built for alpha chains; its size is of limited meaning. The V call is TRBV9, the J call TRBJ2-5; D not certain. Trimming took off 4 bases at V and 2 bases at J, with 9 bases between the two ends. The CDR3 contains 13 residues. The V gene's germline CDR1 is SGDLS and CDR2 YYNGEE. The CDR3 protein is CASSTRSQETQYF. The CDR3 coding sequence is TGTGCCAGCAGCACGCGGTCGCAAGAGACCCAGTACTTC.

This clonotype was counted many times. The library was prepared for alpha chains; this beta chain is a stray read, so its frequency means little. The chain has TRBV18 and TRBJ1-4, with D possibly TRBD1 on 5 matching bases. The V and J ends lost 4 bases and 7 bases respectively, with 19 bases between them. The CDR3 runs 16 residues. The germline V gene has CDR1 KGHSH and CDR2 LQKENI. CDR3 region: CASSLIRTPGTEKLFF. For the CDR3, the DNA is TGTGCCAGCTCACTAATCCGGACACCTGGGACTGAAAAACTGTTTTTT.

In this sample, this clonotype turned up many times. Since the library was made to target alpha chains, this beta chain is a stray read and its abundance is not meaningful. V gene TRBV28 combines with J gene TRBJ2-2; D perhaps matches TRBD1 (6 bases). This CDR3 has 15 residues. The ends were cut back, 10 bases at V and 5 bases at J, with 20 bases in the middle. Germline CDR1 is MDHEN and CDR2 is SYDVKM. The CDR3 sequence: CATTDSLTRTGELFF. CDR3 DNA sequence: TGTGCCACCACGGACAGTTTAACGCGTACCGGGGAGCTGTTTTTT.

This clonotype was observed at least ten times. This beta chain is a stray sequence in a library constructed for alpha chains; its clone size is not meaningful. V usage is TRBV2 and J usage is TRBJ2-3; TRBD2 matches at 8 bases. The CDR3 length is 13 residues. The junction had 0 bases not matched to a gene; V was cut back by 6 bases and J by 1 base. Germline CDR1 reads SNHLY; CDR2 reads FYNNEI. The CDR3 DNA follows: TGTGCCAGCAGCGGGGGGGGCACAGATACGCAGTATTTT. It yields the protein CASSGGGTDTQYF. Using reference TRBV2 and TRBJ2-3 for the parts outside the CDR3, the full variable domain is EPEVTQTPSHQVTQMGQEVILRCVPISNHLYFYWYRQILGQKVEFLVSFYNNEISEKSEIFDDQFSVERPDGSNFTLKIRSTKLEDSAMYFCASSGGGTDTQYFGPGTRLTVL.

There are a few counts of this clonotype. For a library built for alpha chains, this beta chain is a stray read; little rests on its size. The CDR3, as DNA: TGTGCCAGCGCGGGGACTAGCGGACTAGGCACAGATACGCAGTATTTT. This sequence encodes CASAGTSGLGTDTQYF. The chain combines TRBV28 with TRBJ2-3; 11 bases agree with TRBD2. Germline V gene data show CDR1 as MDHEN and CDR2 as SYDVKM. The CDR3 length is 16 residues. The ends lost 8 bases at V and 1 base at J; junction bases unmatched: 8.

In its sample, this clonotype was seen many times. With the library built for alpha chains, this beta chain is off target and its frequency is not meaningful. This chain uses TRBV21-1 with TRBJ2-3; the table's D call, TRBD1, has no DNA check behind it. TRBV21-1 is assigned pseudogene status. This CDR3 has 17 amino acids. CDR3 DNA: TGTGCCAGCAGCAAATTCCCAGCCAGGGACCACACAGATACGCAGTATTTT. Protein product: CASSKFPARDHTDTQYF.

This clonotype was detected ten times or more. A library made for alpha chains picked up this beta chain off target, so its size means little. V is TRBV6-5 and J is TRBJ1-3, with TRBD1 matching 8 bases. Germline trimming cut 6 bases from V and 8 bases from J; bases unmatched to any gene: 9. This CDR3 is 14 amino acids long. From germline, CDR1 is MNHEY and CDR2 SVGAGI. This CDR3 is CASRPDRGRDTIYF. CDR3 in DNA: TGTGCCAGCAGACCAGACAGGGGCCGGGACACCATATATTTT.

This clonotype was seen at least ten times. For a library built for alpha chains, this beta chain is a stray read; little rests on its size. V and J are TRBV6-2 or TRBV6-3 and TRBJ1-1; tentative D call: TRBD1 (6 bases). Germline CDR1 and CDR2: MNHEY and SVGEGT. This CDR3 spans 17 amino acids. The V end lost 0 bases, the J end lost 0 bases, and 14 bases lay between the germline ends. DNA for the CDR3: TGTGCCAGCAGTTACTCACAGGACAGATACATGAACACTGAAGCTTTCTTT. It codes for CASSYSQDRYMNTEAFF.

This clonotype has at least ten counts. Being off target in a library aimed at alpha chains, this beta chain has a size of little meaning. The genes are TRBV7-9 and TRBJ1-2, with D unresolved. This CDR3 has 14 amino acids. Germline V gene sequence: CDR1 SEHNR, CDR2 FQNEAQ (reference sequence). With 1 base removed from V and 8 bases from J, the gap between germline ends came to 14 bases. The CDR3: CASSLVGGLIGYTF. CDR3 DNA: TGTGCCAGCAGCTTAGTGGGCGGTTTAATCGGCTACACCTTC.

Many counts were recorded for this clonotype. A library made for alpha chains picked up this beta chain off target, so its size means little. This rearrangement joins TRBV7-3 to TRBJ2-6; a possible D gene is TRBD2 (6 bases). Germline assignment: CDR1 SGHTA and CDR2 FQGTGA. The CDR3 extends over 17 amino acids. V lost 5 bases to trimming and J lost 4 bases, with 18 bases between them. Written as DNA, the CDR3 is TGTGCCAGCAGCCCCTCGTCCGGGGGATCCGGGGCCAACGTCCTGACTTTC. Protein product: CASSPSSGGSGANVLTF.

This clonotype came up many times. This beta chain appears as a stray read in a library generated for alpha chains; its size is not informative. The chain couples TRBV30 to TRBJ2-7; 8 bases map to TRBD2. Per germline, CDR1 GTSNPN and CDR2 SVGIG (reference sequence). V was clipped by 4 bases and J by 0 bases; unmatched bases: 5. This CDR3 comprises 14 residues. The CDR3: CAWIWRGVSYEQYF. The CDR3 DNA reads TGTGCCTGGATATGGCGGGGGGTCTCCTACGAGCAGTACTTC.

This clonotype has a count of ten or more. This beta chain represents an off-target read in a library built for alpha chains; its size is of limited meaning. V usage is TRBV5-1 and J usage is TRBJ2-1; 9 nucleotides agree with TRBD1. The CDR3 extends over 16 amino acids. V lost 4 bases, J lost 6 bases, and 11 bases stayed unmatched. Germline V gene data show CDR1 as SGHRS and CDR2 as YFSETQ. This CDR3 reads CASSPVPGQGSNEQFF. The CDR3 coding sequence is TGCGCCAGCAGCCCGGTCCCGGGACAGGGATCCAATGAGCAGTTCTTC.